The clone carrying this T cell receptor beta chain was seen once. The junction shows a germline mismatch at one end, possibly a read error. There were about 1-11 million cryopreserved PBMC in the samples before DNA extraction. The sample is drawn from a study of long-term antiretroviral therapy in people with HIV. The CDR3 is 16 amino acids. CDR1 and CDR2 (germline): SSHAT, FNYEAQ (reference sequence). The immunoSEQ assay was v3.0, run at survey level. The data were produced by immunoSEQ multiplex PCR, yet TCRdb's version contains in-frame clones alone and is incomplete. The profile shows 35,000 to 55,000 clones, roughly 96% of them singletons.

The chain couples TRBV7-7 to TRBJ2-5; possibly TRBD2 for D (7 bases). This sequence was found in a woman aged 50 to 65 with HIV. The sample was unsorted PBMCs, taken 3.7 years after starting antiretroviral therapy. The CDR3 is CASSAVAGANQETQYF. DNA of the CDR3: TGTGCTAGCAGCGCCGTGGCGGGGGCCAACCAAGAGACCCAGTACTTC.